These T cell receptor beta chains were read from a single sample in a study of spatial heterogeneity in lung cancer. One entry per CDR3 protein, called by TCRdb with MiXCR from the 5' RACE reads. The sample includes 17,000 or so distinct CDR3 sequences, more than 5.5% of them seen just once. Material: lung tumor tissue, obtained at surgery. The receptor set was obtained from a female donor with early-stage non-small cell lung cancer. Both conserved end residues are part of each CDR3. D genes are given only for firm matches. Clone size is shown for a subset of rows, as once, few, many or a class of expanded clone.

size	D	V	J	DNA	CDR3
many	TRBD2	TRBV19	TRBJ2-1	TGTGCCAGTAGCGGGAGGGCCCGCGATGAGCAGTTCTTC	CASSGRARDEQFF
few	TRBD1	TRBV28	TRBJ1-1	TGTGCCAGCAGTCGAACAGGGGGCGAATCTGAAGCTTTCTTT	CASSRTGGESEAFF
many	-	TRBV7-2	TRBJ2-1	TGTGCCAGCACCGACTACAATGAGCAGTTCTTC	CASTDYNEQFF
many	-	TRBV28	TRBJ2-7	TGTGCCAGCAGTGTTGAGAACAGTGCCTACGAGCAGTACTTC	CASSVENSAYEQYF
-	-	TRBV12-3/TRBV12-4	TRBJ2-6	TGTGCCAGCAGTTTAGGCTTTCCCTCTGGGGCCAACGTCCTGACTTTC	CASSLGFPSGANVLTF
many	-	TRBV20-1	TRBJ2-1	TGCAGTGCTAGCCGGGACATCGACAATGAGCAGTTCTTC	CSASRDIDNEQFF
medium-sized	-	TRBV30	TRBJ2-5	TGTGCCTGGAGCAGGACCGGGACGGCCAAAGAGACCCAGTACTTC	CAWSRTGTAKETQYF
many	-	TRBV2	TRBJ2-1	TGTGCCAGCAGCCCCATAGTGAATGAGCAGTTCTTC	CASSPIVNEQFF
many	-	TRBV4-3	TRBJ1-6	TGCGCCAGCAGCCAAGCTCATACCGGGTATCGGGATTCACCCCTCCACTTT	CASSQAHTGYRDSPLHF
many	TRBD2	TRBV30	TRBJ2-7	TGTGCCTGGAGTGTACGGGCCAGCGGGGCTACCTACGAGCAGTACTTC	CAWSVRASGATYEQYF
many	TRBD1	TRBV28	TRBJ2-3	TGTGCCAGCAGTTTATCGGGACAGGGCGGAGCTGTCCGGTTT	CASSLSGQGGAVRF
few	TRBD2	TRBV7-2	TRBJ2-1	TGTGCCAGCAGCTTCAGGAGCGGGAGCCATGAGCAGTTCTTC	CASSFRSGSHEQFF
-	-	TRBV6-5	TRBJ1-1	TGTGCCAGCAGTAGGTACTATAACAGGGTCAACACTGAAGCTTTCTTT	CASSRYYNRVNTEAFF
few	TRBD1	TRBV20-1	TRBJ1-5	TGCAGTGCTTTACCGGGACAGGGGAATCAGCCCCAGCATTTT	CSALPGQGNQPQHF
many	-	TRBV6-6	TRBJ1-2	TGTGCCAGCAGTTACGGGCCGGCCCAAGCTAACTATGGCTACACCTTC	CASSYGPAQANYGYTF
-	-	TRBV7-2	TRBJ2-5	TGTGCCAGCAGCCCGAGCTTTCGGGAGACCCAGTACTTC	CASSPSFRETQYF
many	-	TRBV10-2	TRBJ2-7	TGCGCCAGCAGGGAAACAGGGTTCGAGCAGTACTTC	CASRETGFEQYF
-	-	TRBV7-2	TRBJ2-7	TGTGCCAGCCGAGATTCGGGAAAGAGCTCCTACGAGCAGTACTTC	CASRDSGKSSYEQYF
-	TRBD1	TRBV25-1	TRBJ1-2	TGTGGCAGCAGTGGCACCGGGACAGCCCATGGCTACACCTTC	CGSSGTGTAHGYTF
many	-	TRBV3-1	TRBJ1-1	TGTGCCAGCAGCCAACGGGGGGACACTGAAGCTTTCTTT	CASSQRGDTEAFF
many	-	TRBV6-1	TRBJ2-2	TGTGCCAGCAGTGAGACGGGTAGGGAAACCGGGGAGCTGTTTTTT	CASSETGRETGELFF
-	TRBD1	TRBV30	TRBJ1-2	TGTGCCTGGAGCGACCTCACCGGGACAGGGTTATCAGAGGGTGATGGCTACACCTTC	CAWSDLTGTGLSEGDGYTF
few	-	TRBV4-1	TRBJ1-4	TGCGCCAGCAGCCCTTCCGGGACAAAAGACGAAAAACTGTTTTTT	CASSPSGTKDEKLFF
many	TRBD1	TRBV29-1	TRBJ2-1	TGCAGCGTTCTTCCACAGGGGGCTATCTCCTACAATGAGCAGTTCTTC	CSVLPQGAISYNEQFF
many	-	TRBV20-1	TRBJ1-2	TGCAGTGCTAGAGATTCGGGGGCCGATGGCTACACCTTC	CSARDSGADGYTF
many	TRBD2	TRBV24-1	TRBJ2-5	TGTGCCACCGCACCGGGACTAGCGGGTTTCGAGACCCAGTACTTC	CATAPGLAGFETQYF
many	TRBD1	TRBV30	TRBJ1-5	TGTGCCTGGTCAGGGACAGAGGGCAATCAGCCCCAGCATTTT	CAWSGTEGNQPQHF
many	-	TRBV7-9	TRBJ2-1	TGTGCCAGCGAGGGGCCAAACAATGAGCAGTTCTTC	CASEGPNNEQFF
many	TRBD1	TRBV18	TRBJ2-6	TGTGCCAGCTCACCACCGACGACAGGGCTGGGGGCCAACGTCCTGACTTTC	CASSPPTTGLGANVLTF
many	-	TRBV11-2	TRBJ2-3	TGTGCCAGCAGCCTCGGACTGGCCCGGGGCACAGATACGCAGTATTTT	CASSLGLARGTDTQYF
many	TRBD1	TRBV12-3/TRBV12-4	TRBJ1-6	TGTGCCAGCAGTCCGACAGGGGGCGCGGACTCACCCCTCCACTTT	CASSPTGGADSPLHF
many	-	TRBV5-1	TRBJ2-5	TGCGCCAGCAGCTTGGTGGCTAGCTCCTTCGCAGAGACCCAGTACTTC	CASSLVASSFAETQYF
many	-	TRBV7-2	TRBJ2-7	TGTGCCAGCAGCCTGACCACCGGAGAGGGCGAGCAGTACTTC	CASSLTTGEGEQYF
many	TRBD1	TRBV18	TRBJ2-7	TGTGCCAGCTCACCCCGGGACAGGGGCGATACGAGGCAGTACTTC	CASSPRDRGDTRQYF
many	TRBD1	TRBV20-1	TRBJ1-1	TGCAGTGCTAGATCCCCGGACAGGGGGCAGACTGAAGCTTTCTTT	CSARSPDRGQTEAFF
many	-	TRBV20-1	TRBJ2-1	TGCAGTGGGTGGGGCAACAATGAGCAGTTCTTC	CSGWGNNEQFF
medium-sized	-	TRBV7-8	TRBJ1-6	TGTGCCAGCAGCTCGGCGCCCCGGCCAGGGCTGAATAATTCACCCCTCCACTTT	CASSSAPRPGLNNSPLHF
many	TRBD2	TRBV30	TRBJ2-2	TGTGCCTGGACTAGCGGGAGGGGGAGTGGGGAGCTGTTTTTT	CAWTSGRGSGELFF
many	-	TRBV5-8	TRBJ1-2	TGTGCCAGCAGCTTGGCCGTCAACCTGATCTTC	CASSLAVNLIF
many	TRBD1	TRBV12-3/TRBV12-4	TRBJ2-2	TGTGCCAGCAGTCTACCGACAGGGATGAACGGGGAGCTGTTTTTT	CASSLPTGMNGELFF
many	TRBD1	TRBV6-5	TRBJ1-6	TGTGCCAGCAGGCAGGGGGTCAGTTCACCCCTCCACTTT	CASRQGVSSPLHF
medium-sized	-	TRBV20-1	TRBJ1-3	TGCAGTGCTAGATTGGGCGTCGGAAGCTCTGGAAACACCATATATTTT	CSARLGVGSSGNTIYF
many	TRBD1	TRBV5-4	TRBJ1-3	TGTGCCAGCAGCTCAACTCGGACAGGGACCTCTGGAAACACCATATATTTT	CASSSTRTGTSGNTIYF
medium-sized	TRBD2	TRBV4-2	TRBJ2-6	TGTGCCAGCAGCCCCCTAGGAGCGGGAGAACCTGGGGCCAACGTCCTGACTTTC	CASSPLGAGEPGANVLTF
-	TRBD2	TRBV20-1	TRBJ2-7	TGCAGTGCTAGAGTTGTGCGGGAGGACTCCTACGAGCAGTACTTC	CSARVVREDSYEQYF